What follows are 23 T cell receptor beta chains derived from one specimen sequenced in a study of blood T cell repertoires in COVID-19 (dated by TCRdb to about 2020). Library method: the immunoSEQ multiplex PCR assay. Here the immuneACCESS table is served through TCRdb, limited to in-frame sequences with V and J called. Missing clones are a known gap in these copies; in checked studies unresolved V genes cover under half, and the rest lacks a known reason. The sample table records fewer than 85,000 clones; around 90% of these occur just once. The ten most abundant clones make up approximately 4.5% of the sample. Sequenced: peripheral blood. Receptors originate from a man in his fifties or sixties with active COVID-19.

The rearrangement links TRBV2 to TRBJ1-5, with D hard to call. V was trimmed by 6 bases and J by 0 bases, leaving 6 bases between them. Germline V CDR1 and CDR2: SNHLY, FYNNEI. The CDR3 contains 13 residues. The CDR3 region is CASRVDSNQPQHF. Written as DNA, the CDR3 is TGTGCCAGCAGGGTAGATAGCAATCAGCCCCAGCATTTT.

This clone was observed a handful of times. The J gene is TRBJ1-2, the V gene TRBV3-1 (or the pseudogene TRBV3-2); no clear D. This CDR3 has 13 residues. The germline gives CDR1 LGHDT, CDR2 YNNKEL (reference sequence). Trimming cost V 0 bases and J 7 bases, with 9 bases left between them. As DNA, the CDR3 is TGTGCCAGCAGCCAAGAGGGCTACGGTGGCTACACCTTC. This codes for CASSQEGYGGYTF.

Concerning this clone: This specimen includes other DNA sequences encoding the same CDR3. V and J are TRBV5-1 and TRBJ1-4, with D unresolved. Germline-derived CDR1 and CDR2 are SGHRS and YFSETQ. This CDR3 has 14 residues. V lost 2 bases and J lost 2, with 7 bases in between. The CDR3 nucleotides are TGCGCCAGCAGCTTTGGAGCGACTAATGAAAAACTGTTTTTT. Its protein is CASSFGATNEKLFF.

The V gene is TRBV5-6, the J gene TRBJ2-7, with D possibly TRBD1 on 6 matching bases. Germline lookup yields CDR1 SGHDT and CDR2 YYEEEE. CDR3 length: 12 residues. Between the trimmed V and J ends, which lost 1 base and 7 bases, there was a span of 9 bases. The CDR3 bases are TGTGCCAGCAGCTTGCAGGGGTGGGAGCAGTACTTC. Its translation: CASSLQGWEQYF.

The CDR3 nucleotides are TGTGCCAGCAGCTTGTCTGGAACAGCCTACGAGCAGTACTTC. It specifies CASSLSGTAYEQYF. The chain has TRBV5-4 and TRBJ2-7; D not certain. V was trimmed by 1 base and J by 2 bases, leaving 10 bases between them. CDR3 length: 14 amino acids. CDR1 SGHNT and CDR2 YYREEE come from the germline V gene (reference sequence).

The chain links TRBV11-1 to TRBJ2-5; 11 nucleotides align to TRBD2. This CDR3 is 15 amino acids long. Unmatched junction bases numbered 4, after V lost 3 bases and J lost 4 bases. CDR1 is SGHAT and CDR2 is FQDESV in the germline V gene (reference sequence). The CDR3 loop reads CASSFSGRAPETQYF. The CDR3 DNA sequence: TGTGCCAGCAGCTTTAGCGGGAGGGCCCCAGAGACCCAGTACTTC.

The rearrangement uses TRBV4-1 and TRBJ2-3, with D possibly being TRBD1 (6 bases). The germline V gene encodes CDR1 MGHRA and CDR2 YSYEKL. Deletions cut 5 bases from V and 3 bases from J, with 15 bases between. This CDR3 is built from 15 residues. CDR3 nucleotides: TGCGCCAGCAGCGCGCAGGGGCGAACGACAGATACGCAGTATTTT. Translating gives CASSAQGRTTDTQYF.

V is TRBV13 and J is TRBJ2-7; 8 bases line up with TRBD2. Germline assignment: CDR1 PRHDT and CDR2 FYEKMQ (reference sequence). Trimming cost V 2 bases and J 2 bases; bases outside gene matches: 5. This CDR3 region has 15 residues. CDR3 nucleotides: TGTGCCAGCAGCTTATCGGCGGGAGGTCCCTACGAGCAGTACTTC. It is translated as CASSLSAGGPYEQYF. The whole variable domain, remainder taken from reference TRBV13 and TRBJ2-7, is AAGVIQSPRHLIKEKRETATLKCYPIPRHDTVYWYQQGPGQDPQFLISFYEKMQSDKGSIPDRFSAQQFSDYHSELNMSSLELGDSALYFCASSLSAGGPYEQYFGPGTRLTVT.

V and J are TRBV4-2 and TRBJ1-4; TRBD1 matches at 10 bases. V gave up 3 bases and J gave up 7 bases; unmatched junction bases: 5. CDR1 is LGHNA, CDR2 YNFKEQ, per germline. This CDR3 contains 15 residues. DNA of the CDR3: TGTGCCAGCAGCCAGCATAGGGACAGGGGTGAAAAACTGTTTTTT. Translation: CASSQHRDRGEKLFF.

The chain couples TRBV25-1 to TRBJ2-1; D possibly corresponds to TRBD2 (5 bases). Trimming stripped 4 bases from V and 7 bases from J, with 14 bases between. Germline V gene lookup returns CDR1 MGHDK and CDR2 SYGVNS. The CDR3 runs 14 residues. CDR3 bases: TGTGCCAGCAGTGGGGAGCTACGATGGAATGAGCAGTTCTTC. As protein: CASSGELRWNEQFF. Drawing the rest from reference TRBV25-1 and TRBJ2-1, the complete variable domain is EADIYQTPRYLVIGTGKKITLECSQTMGHDKMYWYQQDPGMELHLIHYSYGVNSTEKGDLSSESTVSRIRTEHFPLTLESARPSHTSQYLCASSGELRWNEQFFGPGTRLTVL.

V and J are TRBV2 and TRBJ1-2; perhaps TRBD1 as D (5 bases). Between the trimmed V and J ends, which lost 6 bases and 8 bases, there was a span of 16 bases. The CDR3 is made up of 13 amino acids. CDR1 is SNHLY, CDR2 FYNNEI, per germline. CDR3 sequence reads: CASSSRGRGGYTF. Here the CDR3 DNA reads TGTGCCAGCAGCTCGCGAGGGAGGGGAGGCTACACCTTC.

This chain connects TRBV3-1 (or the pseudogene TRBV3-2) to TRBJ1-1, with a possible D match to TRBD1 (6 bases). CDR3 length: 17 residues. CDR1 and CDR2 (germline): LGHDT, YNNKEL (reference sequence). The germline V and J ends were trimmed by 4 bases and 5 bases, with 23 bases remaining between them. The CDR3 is CASSLSHYGGRWTEAFF. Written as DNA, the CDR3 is TGTGCCAGCAGCCTCTCCCATTACGGGGGGCGTTGGACTGAAGCTTTCTTT.

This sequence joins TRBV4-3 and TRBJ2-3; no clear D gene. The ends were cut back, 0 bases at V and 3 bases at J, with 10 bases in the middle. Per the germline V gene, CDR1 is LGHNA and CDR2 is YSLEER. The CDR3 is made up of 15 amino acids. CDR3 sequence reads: CASSQEGRRTDTQYF. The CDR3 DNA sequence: TGCGCCAGCAGCCAAGAGGGCAGGCGAACAGATACGCAGTATTTT.

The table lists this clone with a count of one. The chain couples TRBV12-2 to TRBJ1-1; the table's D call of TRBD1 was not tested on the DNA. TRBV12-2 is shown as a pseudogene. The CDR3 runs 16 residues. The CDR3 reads CASRPTRQGPYTEAFF. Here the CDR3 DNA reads TGTGCAAGTCGCCCGACCCGACAGGGGCCTTACACTGAAGCTTTCTTT.

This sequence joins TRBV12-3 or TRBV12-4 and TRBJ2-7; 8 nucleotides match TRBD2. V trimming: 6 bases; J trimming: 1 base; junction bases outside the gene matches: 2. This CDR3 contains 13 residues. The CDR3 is CASSGRASYEQYF. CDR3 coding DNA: TGTGCCAGCAGCGGGAGGGCATCCTACGAGCAGTACTTC.

As DNA, the CDR3 is TGTGCCAGCAGCGGAGGTAACGGGAGATCGTACGAGCAGTACTTC. This gives the protein CASSGGNGRSYEQYF. The rearrangement joins TRBV4-2 to TRBJ2-7, with D possibly matching TRBD2 (6 bases). V lost 5 bases and J 4 bases, leaving 18 bases between the germline ends. The germline CDR1 and CDR2 sequences are LGHNA and YNFKEQ. The CDR3 has 15 amino acids.

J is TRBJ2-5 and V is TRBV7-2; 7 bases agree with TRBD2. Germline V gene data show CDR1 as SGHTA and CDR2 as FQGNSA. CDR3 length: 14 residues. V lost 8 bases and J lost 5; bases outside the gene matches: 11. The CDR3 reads CASGKTSRFETQYF. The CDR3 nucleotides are TGTGCCAGCGGCAAGACTAGCCGGTTTGAGACCCAGTACTTC.

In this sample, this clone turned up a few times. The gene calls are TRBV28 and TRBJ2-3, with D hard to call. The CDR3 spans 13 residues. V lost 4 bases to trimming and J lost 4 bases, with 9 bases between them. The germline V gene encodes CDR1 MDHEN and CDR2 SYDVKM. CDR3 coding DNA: TGTGCCAGCAGTTACACGATGTCAGATACGCAGTATTTT. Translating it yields CASSYTMSDTQYF.

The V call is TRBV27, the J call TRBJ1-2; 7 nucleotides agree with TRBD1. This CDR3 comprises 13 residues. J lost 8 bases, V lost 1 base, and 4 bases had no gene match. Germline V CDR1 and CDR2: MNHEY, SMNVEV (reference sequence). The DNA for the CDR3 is TGTGCCAGCAGTTTATATCAGGGGGGCGGCTACACCTTC. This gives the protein CASSLYQGGGYTF.

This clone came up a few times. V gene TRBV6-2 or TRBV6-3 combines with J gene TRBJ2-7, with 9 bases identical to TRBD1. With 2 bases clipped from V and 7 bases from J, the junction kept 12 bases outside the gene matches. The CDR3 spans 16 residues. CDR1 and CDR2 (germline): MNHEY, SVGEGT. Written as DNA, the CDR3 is TGTGCCAGCAGTTACCTCGGGGGGACAGGGTCGGATGAGCAGTACTTC. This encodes CASSYLGGTGSDEQYF.

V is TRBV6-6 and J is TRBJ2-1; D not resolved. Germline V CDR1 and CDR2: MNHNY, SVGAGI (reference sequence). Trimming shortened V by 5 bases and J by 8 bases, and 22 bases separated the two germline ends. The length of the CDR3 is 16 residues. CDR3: CASSTLRAKNSDEQFF. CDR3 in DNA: TGTGCCAGCAGTACCCTAAGAGCAAAAAATTCGGATGAGCAGTTCTTC.

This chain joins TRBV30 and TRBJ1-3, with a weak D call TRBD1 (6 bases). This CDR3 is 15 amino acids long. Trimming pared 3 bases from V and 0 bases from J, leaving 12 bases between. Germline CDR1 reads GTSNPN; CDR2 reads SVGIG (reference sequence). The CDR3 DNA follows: TGTGCCTGGAGAGGGGGAGCTAGCTCTGGAAACACCATATATTTT. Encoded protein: CAWRGGASSGNTIYF. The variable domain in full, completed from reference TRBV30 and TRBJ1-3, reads SQTIHQWPATLVQPVGSPLSLECTVEGTSNPNLYWYRQAAGRGLQLLFYSVGIGQISSEVPQNLSASRPQDRQFILSSKKLLLSDSGFYLCAWRGGASSGNTIYFGEGSWLTVV.

CDR3 in amino acids: CASSLEQGLSGYTF. The CDR3 coding sequence is TGTGCCAGCAGCTTAGAACAGGGTTTATCTGGCTACACCTTC. The rearrangement uses TRBV7-2 and TRBJ1-2; weak D call: TRBD1 (6 bases). V was cut by 1 base and J by 7 bases, with 13 bases left in between. The CDR3 extends over 14 amino acids. The germline V gene encodes CDR1 SGHTA and CDR2 FQGNSA.